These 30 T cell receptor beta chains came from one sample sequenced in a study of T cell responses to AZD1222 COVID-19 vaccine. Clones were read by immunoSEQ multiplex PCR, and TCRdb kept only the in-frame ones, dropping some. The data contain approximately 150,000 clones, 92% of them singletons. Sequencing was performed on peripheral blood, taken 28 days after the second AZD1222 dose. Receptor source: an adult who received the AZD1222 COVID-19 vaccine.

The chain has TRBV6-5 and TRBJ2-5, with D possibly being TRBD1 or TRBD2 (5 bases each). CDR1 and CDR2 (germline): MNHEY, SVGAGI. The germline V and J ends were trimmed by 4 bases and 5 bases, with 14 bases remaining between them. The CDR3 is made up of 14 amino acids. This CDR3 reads CASSLEGYMETQYF. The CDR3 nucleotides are TGTGCCAGCAGTTTAGAGGGGTACATGGAGACCCAGTACTTC.

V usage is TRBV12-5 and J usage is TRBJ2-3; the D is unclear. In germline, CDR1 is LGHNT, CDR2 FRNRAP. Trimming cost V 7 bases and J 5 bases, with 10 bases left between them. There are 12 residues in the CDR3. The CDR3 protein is CASVMGLDTQYF. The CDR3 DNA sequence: TGTGCTAGTGTAATGGGCCTAGATACGCAGTATTTT.

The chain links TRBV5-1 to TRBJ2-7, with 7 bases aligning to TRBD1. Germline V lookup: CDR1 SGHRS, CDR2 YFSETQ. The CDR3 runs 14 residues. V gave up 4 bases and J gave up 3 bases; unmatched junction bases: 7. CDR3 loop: CASSPSGDSYEQYF. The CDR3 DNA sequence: TGCGCCAGCAGCCCATCCGGGGACAGCTACGAGCAGTACTTC.

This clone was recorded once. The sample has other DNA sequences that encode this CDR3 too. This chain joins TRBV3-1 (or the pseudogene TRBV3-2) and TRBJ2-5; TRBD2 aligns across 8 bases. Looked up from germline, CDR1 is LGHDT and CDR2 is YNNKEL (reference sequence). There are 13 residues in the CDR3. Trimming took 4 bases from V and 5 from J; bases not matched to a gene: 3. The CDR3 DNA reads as TGTGCCAGCAGCCGTCGGGGGGGCGAGACCCAGTACTTC. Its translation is CASSRRGGETQYF.

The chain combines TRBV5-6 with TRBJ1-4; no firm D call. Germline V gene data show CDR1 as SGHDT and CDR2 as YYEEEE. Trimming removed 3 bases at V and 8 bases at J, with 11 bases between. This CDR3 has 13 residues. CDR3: CASSWGVGEKLFF. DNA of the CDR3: TGTGCCAGCAGCTGGGGTGTCGGCGAAAAACTGTTTTTT.

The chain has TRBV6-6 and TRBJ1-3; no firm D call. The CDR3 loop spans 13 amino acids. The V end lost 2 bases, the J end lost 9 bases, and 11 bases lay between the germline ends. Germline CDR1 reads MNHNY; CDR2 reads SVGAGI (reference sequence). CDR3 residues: CASSYAARGTIYF. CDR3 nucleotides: TGTGCCAGCAGTTACGCCGCCCGCGGCACCATATATTTT.

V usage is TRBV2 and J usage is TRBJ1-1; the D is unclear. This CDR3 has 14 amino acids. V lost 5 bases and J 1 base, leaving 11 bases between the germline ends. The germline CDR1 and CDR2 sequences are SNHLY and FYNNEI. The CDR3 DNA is TGTGCCAGCAGTCTCATGGGCTGGAACACTGAAGCTTTCTTT. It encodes CASSLMGWNTEAFF.

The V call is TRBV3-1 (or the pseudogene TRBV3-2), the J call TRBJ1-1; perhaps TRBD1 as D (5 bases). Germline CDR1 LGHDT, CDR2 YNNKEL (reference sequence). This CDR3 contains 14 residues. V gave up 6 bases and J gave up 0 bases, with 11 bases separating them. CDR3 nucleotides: TGTGCCAGCAGGCTGGGGGGAATGAACACTGAAGCTTTCTTT. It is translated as CASRLGGMNTEAFF.

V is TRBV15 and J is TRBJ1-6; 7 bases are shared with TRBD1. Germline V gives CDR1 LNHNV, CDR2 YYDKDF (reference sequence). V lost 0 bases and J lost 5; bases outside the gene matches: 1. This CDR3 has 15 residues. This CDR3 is CATSREGTDNSPLHF. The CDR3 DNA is TGTGCCACCAGCAGAGAGGGGACAGATAATTCACCCCTCCACTTT.

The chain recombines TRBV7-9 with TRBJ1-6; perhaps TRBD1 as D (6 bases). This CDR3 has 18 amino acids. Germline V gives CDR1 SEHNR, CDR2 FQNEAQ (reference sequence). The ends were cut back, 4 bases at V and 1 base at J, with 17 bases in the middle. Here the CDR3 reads CASSSAYAGQSYNSPLHF. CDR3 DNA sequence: TGTGCCAGCAGCTCGGCGTACGCCGGACAGTCCTATAATTCACCCCTCCACTTT. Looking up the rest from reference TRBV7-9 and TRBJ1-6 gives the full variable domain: DTGVSQNPRHKITKRGQNVTFRCDPISEHNRLYWYRQTLGQGPEFLTYFQNEAQLEKSRLLSDRFSAERPKGSFSTLEIQRTEQGDSAMYLCASSSAYAGQSYNSPLHFGNGTRLTVT.

CDR3 sequence (DNA): TGTGCCACCAGCAGAGACGGACTAGAATACAATGAGCAGTTCTTC. Translation: CATSRDGLEYNEQFF. The chain combines TRBV15 with TRBJ2-1; 7 bases map to TRBD2. Germline V gene data show CDR1 as LNHNV and CDR2 as YYDKDF (reference sequence). The CDR3 is 15 amino acids. The V gene end was trimmed by 0 bases and the J gene end by 4 bases; junction bases not matched to a gene: 3.

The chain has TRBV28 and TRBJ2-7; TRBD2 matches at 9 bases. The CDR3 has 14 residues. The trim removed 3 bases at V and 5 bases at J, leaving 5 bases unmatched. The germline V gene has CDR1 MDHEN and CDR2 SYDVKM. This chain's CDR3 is CASSLRGGVNEQYF. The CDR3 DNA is TGTGCCAGCAGTTTGCGGGGGGGGGTCAACGAGCAGTACTTC.

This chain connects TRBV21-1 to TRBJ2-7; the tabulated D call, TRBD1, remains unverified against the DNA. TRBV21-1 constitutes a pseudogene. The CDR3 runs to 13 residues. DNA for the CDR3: TGTGCCAGCAGCAAACGGGACAGCTACGAGCAGTACTTC. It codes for CASSKRDSYEQYF.

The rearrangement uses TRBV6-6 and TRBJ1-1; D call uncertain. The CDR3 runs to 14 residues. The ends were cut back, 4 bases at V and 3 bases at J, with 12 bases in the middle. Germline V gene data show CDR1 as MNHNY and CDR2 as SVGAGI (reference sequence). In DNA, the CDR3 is TGTGCCAGCAGTTCCTTCACCGGGGACACTGAAGCTTTCTTT. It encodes CASSSFTGDTEAFF.

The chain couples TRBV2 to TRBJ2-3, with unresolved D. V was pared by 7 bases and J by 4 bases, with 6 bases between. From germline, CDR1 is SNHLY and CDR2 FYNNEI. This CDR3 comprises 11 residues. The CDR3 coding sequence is TGTGCCAGCATCGGAGCAGATACGCAGTATTTT. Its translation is CASIGADTQYF. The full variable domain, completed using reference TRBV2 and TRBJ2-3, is EPEVTQTPSHQVTQMGQEVILRCVPISNHLYFYWYRQILGQKVEFLVSFYNNEISEKSEIFDDQFSVERPDGSNFTLKIRSTKLEDSAMYFCASIGADTQYFGPGTRLTVL.

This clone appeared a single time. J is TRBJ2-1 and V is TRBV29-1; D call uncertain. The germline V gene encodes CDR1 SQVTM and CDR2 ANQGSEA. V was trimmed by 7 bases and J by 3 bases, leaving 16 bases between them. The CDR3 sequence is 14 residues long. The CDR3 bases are TGCAGCGGTAAGGGCACTCTAAGCTACAATGAGCAGTTCTTC. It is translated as CSGKGTLSYNEQFF.

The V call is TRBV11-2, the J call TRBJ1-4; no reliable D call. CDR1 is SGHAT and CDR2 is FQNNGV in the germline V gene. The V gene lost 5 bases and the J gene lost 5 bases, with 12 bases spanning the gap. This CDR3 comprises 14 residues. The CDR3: CASSPRRINEKLFF. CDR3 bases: TGTGCCAGCAGCCCTCGACGGATAAATGAAAAACTGTTTTTT. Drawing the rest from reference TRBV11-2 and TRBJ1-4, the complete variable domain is EAGVAQSPRYKIIEKRQSVAFWCNPISGHATLYWYQQILGQGPKLLIQFQNNGVVDDSQLPKDRFSAERLKGVDSTLKIQPAKLEDSAVYLCASSPRRINEKLFFGSGTQLSVL.

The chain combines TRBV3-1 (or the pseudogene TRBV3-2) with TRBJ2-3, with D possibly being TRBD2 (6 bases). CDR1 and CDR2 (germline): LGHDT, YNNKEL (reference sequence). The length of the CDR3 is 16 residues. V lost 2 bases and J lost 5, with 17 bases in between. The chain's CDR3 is CASSQPWGAGGDTQYF. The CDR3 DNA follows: TGTGCCAGCAGCCAACCTTGGGGCGCCGGGGGAGATACGCAGTATTTT.

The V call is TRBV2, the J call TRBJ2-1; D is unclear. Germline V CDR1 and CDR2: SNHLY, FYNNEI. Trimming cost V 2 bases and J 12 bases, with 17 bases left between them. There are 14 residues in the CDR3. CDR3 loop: CASSERFQADWQFF. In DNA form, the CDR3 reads TGTGCCAGCAGTGAAAGATTTCAGGCCGACTGGCAGTTCTTC.

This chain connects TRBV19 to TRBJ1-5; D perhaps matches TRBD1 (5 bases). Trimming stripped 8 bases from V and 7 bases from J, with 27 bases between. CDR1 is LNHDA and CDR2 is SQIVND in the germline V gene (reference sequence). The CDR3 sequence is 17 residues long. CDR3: CASLPTALHGTAQPQHF. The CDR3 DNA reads TGTGCCAGTCTCCCCACCGCGCTCCACGGGACCGCACAGCCCCAGCATTTT. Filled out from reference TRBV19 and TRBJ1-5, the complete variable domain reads DGGITQSPKYLFRKEGQNVTLSCEQNLNHDAMYWYRQDPGQGLRLIYYSQIVNDFQKGDIAEGYSVSREKKESFPLTVTSAQKNPTAFYLCASLPTALHGTAQPQHFGDGTRLSIL.

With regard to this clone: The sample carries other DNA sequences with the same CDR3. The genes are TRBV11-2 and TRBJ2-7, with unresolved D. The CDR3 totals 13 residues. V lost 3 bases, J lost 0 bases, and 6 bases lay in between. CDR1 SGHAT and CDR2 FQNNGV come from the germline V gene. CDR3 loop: CASSFHSSYEQYF. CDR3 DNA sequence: TGTGCCAGCAGCTTCCACAGCTCCTACGAGCAGTACTTC. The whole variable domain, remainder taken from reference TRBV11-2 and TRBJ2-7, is EAGVAQSPRYKIIEKRQSVAFWCNPISGHATLYWYQQILGQGPKLLIQFQNNGVVDDSQLPKDRFSAERLKGVDSTLKIQPAKLEDSAVYLCASSFHSSYEQYFGPGTRLTVT.

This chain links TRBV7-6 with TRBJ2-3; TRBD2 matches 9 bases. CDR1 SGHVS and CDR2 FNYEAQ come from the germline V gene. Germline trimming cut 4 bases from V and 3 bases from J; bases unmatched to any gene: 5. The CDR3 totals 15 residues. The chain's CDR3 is CASSSLAGTTDTQYF. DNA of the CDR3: TGTGCCAGCAGCTCTCTAGCGGGGACAACAGATACGCAGTATTTT.

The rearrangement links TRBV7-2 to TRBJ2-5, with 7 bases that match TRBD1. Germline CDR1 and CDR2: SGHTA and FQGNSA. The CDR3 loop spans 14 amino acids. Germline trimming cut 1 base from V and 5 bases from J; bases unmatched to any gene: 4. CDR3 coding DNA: TGTGCCAGCAGCTTAGACAGGGGTATTGAGACCCAGTACTTC. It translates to CASSLDRGIETQYF.

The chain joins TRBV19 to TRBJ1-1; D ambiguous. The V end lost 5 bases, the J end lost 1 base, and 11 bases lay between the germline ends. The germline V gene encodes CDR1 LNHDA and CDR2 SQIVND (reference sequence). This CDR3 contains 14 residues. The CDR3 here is CASSLEGWNTEAFF. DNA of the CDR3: TGTGCCAGTAGTCTCGAGGGTTGGAACACTGAAGCTTTCTTT.

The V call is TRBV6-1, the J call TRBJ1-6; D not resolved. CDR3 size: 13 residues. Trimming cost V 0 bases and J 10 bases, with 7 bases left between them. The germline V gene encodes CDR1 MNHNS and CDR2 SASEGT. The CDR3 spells CASSEAGLSPLHF. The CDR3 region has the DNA TGTGCCAGCAGTGAAGCAGGGCTCTCACCCCTCCACTTT.

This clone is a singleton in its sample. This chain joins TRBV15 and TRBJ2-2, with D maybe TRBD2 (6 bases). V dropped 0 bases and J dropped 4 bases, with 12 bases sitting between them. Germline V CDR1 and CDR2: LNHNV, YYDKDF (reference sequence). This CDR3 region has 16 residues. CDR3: CATSRDYGGRTGELFF. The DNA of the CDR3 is TGTGCCACCAGCAGAGATTACGGGGGTCGCACCGGGGAGCTGTTTTTT. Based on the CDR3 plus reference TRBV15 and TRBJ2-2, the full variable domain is DAMVIQNPRYQVTQFGKPVTLSCSQTLNHNVMYWYQQKSSQAPKLLFHYYDKDFNNEADTPDNFQSRRPNTSFCFLDIRSPGLGDTAMYLCATSRDYGGRTGELFFGEGSRLTVL.

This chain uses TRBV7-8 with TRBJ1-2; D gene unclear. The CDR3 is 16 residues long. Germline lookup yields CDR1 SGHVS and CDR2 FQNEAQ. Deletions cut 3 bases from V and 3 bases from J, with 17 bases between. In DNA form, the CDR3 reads TGTGCCAGCAGCTTCGTACTAGGGCTCTTGGACTATGGCTACACCTTC. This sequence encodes CASSFVLGLLDYGYTF.

CDR3 in DNA: TGTGCCACCAGTGATTTGAAGGAGGGACAGGGACTGAACACTGAAGCTTTCTTT. Translating it yields CATSDLKEGQGLNTEAFF. The J gene is TRBJ1-1, the V gene TRBV24-1, with 9 bases lining up with TRBD1. This CDR3 is built from 18 residues. CDR1 is KGHDR, CDR2 SFDVKD, per germline. Germline trimming cut 0 bases from V and 0 bases from J; bases unmatched to any gene: 7.

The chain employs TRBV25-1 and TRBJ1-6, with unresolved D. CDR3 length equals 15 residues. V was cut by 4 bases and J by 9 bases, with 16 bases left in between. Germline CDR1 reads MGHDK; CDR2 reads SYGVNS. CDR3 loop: CASSATGLRASPLHF. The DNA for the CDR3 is TGTGCCAGCAGTGCCACGGGGTTGAGGGCTTCACCCCTCCACTTT. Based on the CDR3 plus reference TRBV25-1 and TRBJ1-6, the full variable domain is EADIYQTPRYLVIGTGKKITLECSQTMGHDKMYWYQQDPGMELHLIHYSYGVNSTEKGDLSSESTVSRIRTEHFPLTLESARPSHTSQYLCASSATGLRASPLHFGNGTRLTVT.

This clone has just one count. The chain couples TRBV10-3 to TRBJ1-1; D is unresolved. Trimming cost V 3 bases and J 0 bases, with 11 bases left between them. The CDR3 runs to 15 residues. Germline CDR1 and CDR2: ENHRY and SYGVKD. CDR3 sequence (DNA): TGTGCCATCAGTGACCCCGGTGGCATGAACACTGAAGCTTTCTTT. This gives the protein CAISDPGGMNTEAFF.